The 12 T cell receptor beta chains listed next were all sequenced from one sample in a study of control samples from healthy donors and cancer patients (dated by TCRdb to the early 2020s). Library prep was done by the immunoSEQ multiplex PCR assay. Drawn from immuneACCESS, this table holds only the in-frame rearrangements with V and J called that TCRdb kept. Clones are partly lost; checked studies trace under half to an unresolved V gene and leave the rest unexplained. For this sample there are about 130,000 clones; over 85% appear just once. The leading ten clones occupy roughly 4% of the sample. Input material: blood. The receptor source for this set is a man aged 30 to 39 in good health.

This clone was seen once. The rearrangement uses TRBV2 and TRBJ2-3; 11 nucleotides line up with TRBD2. Germline V gene lookup returns CDR1 SNHLY and CDR2 FYNNEI. V was clipped by 6 bases and J by 3 bases; unmatched bases: 8. There are 16 residues in the CDR3. The DNA of the CDR3 is TGTGCCAGCAGGCCCCTACTAGCGGGGGTGACAGATACGCAGTATTTT. It yields the protein CASRPLLAGVTDTQYF.

The chain couples TRBV5-5 to TRBJ1-5; TRBD1 matches 7 bases. V trimming: 5 bases; J trimming: 2 bases; junction bases outside the gene matches: 4. This CDR3 region has 14 residues. Germline V gene lookup returns CDR1 SGHKS and CDR2 YYEKEE (reference sequence). The CDR3 DNA is TGTGCCAGCAGACGGGACAGCGGCAATCAGCCCCAGCATTTT. Translation gives CASRRDSGNQPQHF.

The chain links TRBV27 to TRBJ2-6, with D unresolved. V dropped 8 bases and J dropped 0 bases, with 5 bases sitting between them. The CDR3 totals 13 residues. Germline V gene lookup returns CDR1 MNHEY and CDR2 SMNVEV (reference sequence). The CDR3 DNA sequence: TGTGCCAGCTCACTCTCTGGGGCCAACGTCCTGACTTTC. Encoded protein: CASSLSGANVLTF. The full variable domain, in which reference TRBV27 and TRBJ2-6 provide the parts outside the CDR3, is EAQVTQNPRYLITVTGKKLTVTCSQNMNHEYMSWYRQDPGLGLRQIYYSMNVEVTDKGDVPEGYKVSRKEKRNFPLILESPSPNQTSLYFCASSLSGANVLTFGAGSRLTVL.

J is TRBJ2-2 and V is TRBV9; 7 bases align to TRBD1. V lost 5 bases and J lost 0; bases outside the gene matches: 4. Germline V gene lookup returns CDR1 SGDLS and CDR2 YYNGEE. The CDR3 is 15 amino acids. The CDR3 bases are TGTGCCAGCAGGGGACAGCTTACGAACACCGGGGAGCTGTTTTTT. Translating it yields CASRGQLTNTGELFF.

This clone was recorded once. V gene TRBV27 combines with J gene TRBJ1-6; a weak D match, TRBD1 (5 bases). Trimming stripped 3 bases from V and 5 bases from J, with 8 bases between. This CDR3 region has 14 residues. Germline-derived CDR1 and CDR2 are MNHEY and SMNVEV (reference sequence). The CDR3 spells CASSFRVNNSPLHF. CDR3 nucleotide sequence: TGTGCCAGCAGTTTCAGGGTCAATAATTCACCCCTCCACTTT.

The CDR3 here is CASSPGTGTDTQYF. CDR3 DNA sequence: TGCGCCAGCAGCCCAGGGACAGGCACAGATACGCAGTATTTT. This chain joins TRBV5-1 and TRBJ2-3, with 7 bases lining up with TRBD1. CDR1 and CDR2 from the germline V gene are SGHRS and YFSETQ. Germline trimming cut 4 bases from V and 1 base from J; bases unmatched to any gene: 3. This CDR3 comprises 14 residues.

In nucleotides, the CDR3 is TGCGCCAGCAGCTTGGAAGAGAGGGGTCTGGCTGAAGCTTTCTTT. It yields the protein CASSLEERGLAEAFF. The rearrangement uses TRBV5-1 and TRBJ1-1, with a weak D call TRBD1 (5 bases). Per the germline V gene, CDR1 is SGHRS and CDR2 is YFSETQ. Deletions cut 0 bases from V and 6 bases from J, with 15 bases between. The CDR3 consists of 15 residues.

This sequence joins TRBV21-1 and TRBJ2-5; the D call in the table, TRBD1, was not verified against the DNA. TRBV21-1 is noted as a pseudogene. This CDR3 is 15 amino acids long. CDR3 bases: TGTGCCAGCAGCATGAACAGGGTGTGGGAAGAGACCCAGTACTTC. Its translation is CASSMNRVWEETQYF.

The sample holds one count of this clone. This chain links TRBV5-6 with TRBJ2-5; no firm D call. CDR3 length: 12 residues. Trimming pared 3 bases from V and 6 bases from J, leaving 9 bases between. Germline CDR1 SGHDT, CDR2 YYEEEE. CDR3 sequence: CASSSQRQTQYF. CDR3 in DNA: TGTGCCAGCAGCTCCCAAAGACAGACCCAGTACTTC. Looking up the rest from reference TRBV5-6 and TRBJ2-5 gives the full variable domain: DAGVTQSPTHLIKTRGQQVTLRCSPKSGHDTVSWYQQALGQGPQFIFQYYEEEERQRGNFPDRFSGHQFPNYSSELNVNALLLGDSALYLCASSSQRQTQYFGPGTRLLVL.

The chain recombines TRBV6-2 or TRBV6-3 with TRBJ1-5; D is unclear. Trimming cost V 0 bases and J 1 base, with 4 bases left between them. The germline V gene has CDR1 MNHEY and CDR2 SVGEGT. The CDR3 is 14 residues long. The CDR3 loop is CASSYSRSNQPQHF. In nucleotides, the CDR3 is TGTGCCAGCAGTTACTCGCGAAGCAATCAGCCCCAGCATTTT.

This rearrangement joins TRBV5-1 to TRBJ2-3; no reliable D call. CDR3 size: 13 residues. CDR1 and CDR2 from the germline V gene are SGHRS and YFSETQ. Trimming cost V 3 bases and J 2 bases, with 7 bases left between them. CDR3 coding DNA: TGCGCCAGCAGCTCTCAGGTCACAGATACGCAGTATTTT. It translates to CASSSQVTDTQYF.

The chain combines TRBV6-5 with TRBJ1-2; D remains unclear. The CDR3 contains 13 residues. Trimming shortened V by 2 bases and J by 4 bases, and 8 bases separated the two germline ends. Germline V gives CDR1 MNHEY, CDR2 SVGAGI. The CDR3 sequence is CASSYGRTYGYTF. The CDR3 DNA reads TGTGCCAGCAGTTACGGACGGACCTATGGCTACACCTTC.